A single sample gave rise to the 24 T cell receptor beta chains below, sequenced in a study of blood T cell repertoires in COVID-19. Produced via immunoSEQ multiplex PCR; TCRdb's table is partial and in-frame only. The data contain 200,000 to 250,000 clones, less than 90% of them seen just once; the ten biggest clones take up roughly 6.2%. The sequenced sample was PBMCs or T cells enriched from blood (not recorded which). These receptors were taken from a woman in her thirties or forties who had recovered from COVID-19.

The V and J genes are TRBV6-6 and TRBJ1-2; no reliable D call. Per germline, CDR1 MNHNY and CDR2 SVGAGI (reference sequence). The CDR3 runs 14 residues. V was pared by 6 bases and J by 0 bases, with 11 bases between. The CDR3: CASRMLGANYGYTF. CDR3 nucleotides: TGTGCCAGCAGAATGCTCGGAGCTAACTATGGCTACACCTTC.

The genes are TRBV4-1 and TRBJ1-5, with D perhaps TRBD1 (6 bases). Germline V gene lookup returns CDR1 MGHRA and CDR2 YSYEKL. The V and J ends lost 4 bases and 5 bases respectively, with 12 bases between them. There are 14 residues in the CDR3. CDR3 loop: CASSPQGPYQPQHF. The CDR3 DNA follows: TGCGCCAGCAGCCCCCAGGGGCCCTATCAGCCCCAGCATTTT.

CDR3 residues: CASSDGAGPGTDTQYF. The CDR3 DNA is TGTGCCAGCAGCGACGGAGCGGGACCCGGCACAGATACGCAGTATTTT. V and J are TRBV9 and TRBJ2-3, with 7 nucleotides matching TRBD2. Germline CDR1 is SGDLS and CDR2 is YYNGEE. Trimming took 3 bases from V and 1 from J; bases not matched to a gene: 8. CDR3 size: 16 residues.

The chain combines TRBV5-4 with TRBJ2-3; maybe TRBD2 (6 bases). CDR3 length: 15 residues. Trimming took off 2 bases at V and 5 bases at J, with 15 bases between the two ends. Germline V gene data show CDR1 as SGHNT and CDR2 as YYREEE (reference sequence). CDR3 sequence reads: CASSFRPAAGDTQYF. The CDR3 DNA follows: TGTGCCAGCAGCTTTCGGCCCGCAGCGGGAGATACGCAGTATTTT.

CDR3 residues: CASSTTTGADTQYF. The CDR3 DNA is TGTGCCAGCAGCACAACCACAGGGGCGGATACGCAGTATTTT. The rearrangement joins TRBV9 to TRBJ2-3, with 7 bases lining up with TRBD1. J lost 6 bases, V lost 4 bases, and 8 bases had no gene match. Germline V gives CDR1 SGDLS, CDR2 YYNGEE. CDR3 size: 14 residues.

The rearrangement links TRBV7-9 to TRBJ2-1; perhaps TRBD2 as D (6 bases). Trimming took 10 bases from V and 5 from J, leaving 21 bases between them. Germline V CDR1 and CDR2: SEHNR, FQNEAQ (reference sequence). The length of the CDR3 is 15 residues. CDR3 sequence: CAISTTGEENNEQFF. The DNA of the CDR3 is TGTGCCATCTCAACCACGGGAGAGGAGAACAATGAGCAGTTCTTC.

The rearrangement joins TRBV24-1 to TRBJ2-1, with TRBD2 as a possible D gene (6 bases). Germline V gives CDR1 KGHDR, CDR2 SFDVKD. Trimming removed 9 bases at V and 0 bases at J, with 14 bases between. CDR3 length: 15 amino acids. DNA for the CDR3: TGTGCCACCGACTCGGGTAGCGGCTCCTACAATGAGCAGTTCTTC. This sequence encodes CATDSGSGSYNEQFF.

The chain joins TRBV29-1 to TRBJ1-1, with TRBD1 as a possible D gene (5 bases). The V end lost 1 base, the J end lost 11 bases, and 14 bases lay between the germline ends. The CDR3 sequence is 12 residues long. Germline V gives CDR1 SQVTM, CDR2 ANQGSEA. The CDR3 sequence is CSVEGAGPMAFF. CDR3 nucleotides: TGCAGCGTTGAAGGTGCAGGGCCTATGGCTTTCTTT.

This chain uses TRBV14 with TRBJ2-7; tentatively, D is TRBD1 (5 bases). V was cut by 1 base and J by 7 bases, with 17 bases left in between. This CDR3 has 15 residues. Per the germline V gene, CDR1 is SGHDN and CDR2 is FVKESK. The CDR3 is CASSQAENRRIEQYV. CDR3 bases: TGTGCCAGCAGCCAAGCTGAGAACAGGCGAATTGAGCAGTACGTC.

The V and J genes are TRBV11-2 and TRBJ1-6; TRBD1 might be the D (5 bases). Germline CDR1 is SGHAT and CDR2 is FQNNGV. This CDR3 comprises 18 residues. The V gene lost 2 bases and the J gene lost 14 bases, with 28 bases spanning the gap. The CDR3 DNA follows: TGTGCCAGCAGCTTACCCTCGTTGACTAGGGACGGGGGAAGAGCCCTCCACTTT. Translating it yields CASSLPSLTRDGGRALHF.

The chain links TRBV14 to TRBJ2-5; D is possibly TRBD2 (5 bases). CDR3 length equals 14 residues. Trimming removed 2 bases at V and 5 bases at J, with 12 bases between. The V gene's germline CDR1 is SGHDN and CDR2 FVKESK. In nucleotides, the CDR3 is TGTGCCAGCAGCCAACTGTCGGGGTCGGAGACCCAGTACTTC. Translation gives CASSQLSGSETQYF.

V usage is TRBV27 and J usage is TRBJ2-1; TRBD1 matches 9 bases. The V segment lost 8 bases and the J segment 6 bases; nucleotides outside the gene matches: 5. The CDR3 has 13 amino acids. The germline V gene has CDR1 MNHEY and CDR2 SMNVEV (reference sequence). CDR3 protein: CASGETGGNEQFF. DNA for the CDR3: TGTGCCAGCGGAGAGACAGGGGGCAATGAGCAGTTCTTC.

This sequence joins TRBV7-3 and TRBJ2-3, with D perhaps TRBD1 (6 bases). Trimming pared 1 base from V and 3 bases from J, leaving 11 bases between. The CDR3 length is 15 residues. The germline V gene has CDR1 SGHTA and CDR2 FQGTGA. The CDR3 region has the DNA TGTGCCAGCAGCTTAAATACAGGGATAACAGATACGCAGTATTTT. Encoded protein: CASSLNTGITDTQYF.

For the CDR3, the DNA is TGCGCCAGCAGCTGGACAGGGGGATCTAACTATGGCTACACCTTC. Translating it yields CASSWTGGSNYGYTF. The chain employs TRBV5-1 and TRBJ1-2, with 10 bases that match TRBD1. J was trimmed by 0 bases and V by 3 bases; bases with no gene match: 2. From germline, CDR1 is SGHRS and CDR2 YFSETQ. CDR3 length: 15 amino acids. Based on the CDR3 plus reference TRBV5-1 and TRBJ1-2, the full variable domain is KAGVTQTPRYLIKTRGQQVTLSCSPISGHRSVSWYQQTPGQGLQFLFEYFSETQRNKGNFPGRFSGRQFSNSRSEMNVSTLELGDSALYLCASSWTGGSNYGYTFGSGTRLTVV.

The chain recombines TRBV6-5 with TRBJ2-1, with D possibly being TRBD2 (5 bases). Trimming pared 6 bases from V and 10 bases from J, leaving 16 bases between. CDR3 length: 13 residues. CDR1 MNHEY and CDR2 SVGAGI come from the germline V gene. In nucleotides, the CDR3 is TGTGCCAGCAGCGCGGACTGGGTGGGCGAGCAGTTCTTC. Residues: CASSADWVGEQFF.

This clone was counted a few times. The rearrangement joins TRBV19 to TRBJ1-4; possibly TRBD1 for D (5 bases). CDR1 is LNHDA and CDR2 is SQIVND in the germline V gene (reference sequence). V was pared by 4 bases and J by 7 bases, with 10 bases between. The CDR3 consists of 13 residues. CDR3 protein: CASSTAGGEKLFF. DNA for the CDR3: TGTGCCAGTAGTACCGCGGGGGGTGAAAAACTGTTTTTT.

This chain connects TRBV5-4 to TRBJ1-1; 10 nucleotides align to TRBD1. Germline CDR1 and CDR2: SGHNT and YYREEE (reference sequence). J was trimmed by 3 bases and V by 4 bases; bases with no gene match: 12. The CDR3 length is 17 residues. This CDR3 is CASSDFPRDRGYTEAFF. DNA of the CDR3: TGTGCCAGCAGCGACTTCCCCCGGGACAGGGGCTACACTGAAGCTTTCTTT.

The chain joins TRBV25-1 to TRBJ2-5, with 7 bases identical to TRBD1. The CDR3 spans 18 residues. V was pared by 3 bases and J by 4 bases, with 17 bases of the junction left unmatched. Germline V gives CDR1 MGHDK, CDR2 SYGVNS. CDR3 protein: CASSDENPMGQSRETQYF. For the CDR3, the DNA is TGTGCCAGCAGTGATGAAAATCCGATGGGACAGAGTCGAGAGACCCAGTACTTC.

CDR3 DNA sequence: TGTGCCAGCAGTGATCGGAGCTATGGCTACACCTTC. Translation gives CASSDRSYGYTF. This chain joins TRBV25-1 and TRBJ1-2; D not resolved. The CDR3 length is 12 residues. Germline-derived CDR1 and CDR2 are MGHDK and SYGVNS. The V and J ends lost 3 bases and 4 bases respectively, with 6 bases between them.

This clone was found a few times. V usage is TRBV6-5 and J usage is TRBJ1-1, with D hard to call. Trimming took off 4 bases at V and 4 bases at J, with 4 bases between the two ends. This CDR3 spans 11 amino acids. Germline V gene sequence: CDR1 MNHEY, CDR2 SVGAGI. CDR3 region: CASSSVTEAFF. In DNA, the CDR3 is TGTGCCAGCAGTTCGGTCACTGAAGCTTTCTTT.

The chain carries TRBV9 and TRBJ1-5, with 7 bases that match TRBD1. After removal of 0 bases from V and 7 bases from J, the junction contained 7 bases not matched to a gene. Germline values: CDR1 SGDLS, CDR2 YYNGEE. This CDR3 is built from 15 residues. DNA of the CDR3: TGTGCCAGCAGCGTAGATGGAGGGGGCGGGCAGCCCCAGCATTTT. This encodes CASSVDGGGGQPQHF.

The chain recombines TRBV2 with TRBJ2-3, with 8 bases matching TRBD2. CDR3 length equals 15 residues. CDR1 SNHLY and CDR2 FYNNEI come from the germline V gene. With V trimmed by 4 bases and J by 5 bases, 8 bases remained unmatched. The CDR3 DNA sequence: TGTGCCAGCAGTGCGCGTAGCGGGATTAGAGATACGCAGTATTTT. Its protein is CASSARSGIRDTQYF.

The rearrangement uses TRBV10-1 and TRBJ2-1, with 11 bases lining up with TRBD2. Germline values: CDR1 WNHNN, CDR2 SYGVQD (reference sequence). Trimming at V came to 0 bases and at J to 6 bases, leaving 7 bases not matched to a gene. This CDR3 is built from 17 residues. In DNA, the CDR3 is TGCGCCAGCAGTGAGTCGATGGTAGCGGGAGGGATCAATGAGCAGTTCTTC. As protein: CASSESMVAGGINEQFF.

The CDR3 loop is CASSERDSRTLENTIYF. In nucleotides, the CDR3 is TGTGCCAGCAGCGAAAGGGACAGCCGTACTCTGGAAAACACCATATATTTT. The chain links TRBV9 to TRBJ1-3, with 7 bases lining up with TRBD1. CDR1 is SGDLS and CDR2 is YYNGEE in the germline V gene. V dropped 3 bases and J dropped 6; count of bases not matched to a gene: 15. The CDR3 is made up of 17 amino acids.